This T cell receptor (beta chain) was documented in a study of cytomegalovirus exposure and HLA in healthy donors (dated by TCRdb to 2016 to 2017). In the study overall: An earlier analysis of roughly 500 of the donors reported 250 to 300 Gb of sequence data and 117 million unique TCR beta sequences from about 179 million T cells. Among 300 to 500 genotyped donors of the cohort, an average of approximately 240,000 unique TCR beta nucleotide sequences was sequenced per donor, of which approximately 18% were non-productive. The study was designed to test whether signatures of past pathogen exposure could be identified by cataloging public T cell receptors. Roughly 300 gigabases of sequencing data and approximately 92 million unique TCR sequences made up an early release that covered several hundred HLA-typed donors. The later analysis used no new phenotypic data to find candidate immune exposures, relying instead on TCR beta sequences and their occurrence across donors. Every discovery cohort repertoire had been produced on one sequencing platform. Class I and class II HLA loci were covered by the typing at four-digit resolution. Alongside the repertoire data, information on donor age, sex, ethnicity and CMV serostatus was compiled. The T cell repertoires of some 670 subjects were profiled by immunosequencing and related to cytomegalovirus serostatus. Besides the first cohort of 500 to 700 subjects, a separate validation cohort made up of 95 to 150 different subjects was used. A handful of DR-DQ haplotypes were handled as single units for association and clustering because linkage in the cohort was strong. The genetic ancestry cluster associated with self-reported Caucasian donors included 70% to 85% of the approximately 400 genotyped donors. The number of donors typed differed by locus, with 629-630 for A, B, C, DRB1 and DQB1, over 500 for DQA1, approximately 570 for DPA1, and approximately 470 for DPB1. The study combined high-throughput TCR immunosequencing, statistical association of individual TCRs with disease status, and machine learning to predict cytomegalovirus infection status. In an earlier analysis of 587 of the donors, high-throughput TCR beta sequencing was used to judge whether each TCR beta V gene segment behaved as functional or pseudogenic. A later analysis re-examined previously published TCR beta repertoires from 610 or so donors and added high-resolution HLA genotyping to investigate patterns of TCR occurrence. A later genetic analysis took genome-wide SNP genotypes for about 65% of the roughly 670 donors and used that subset as a discovery cohort. The investigation overall reported the following: Correlated functional status among segregating V segments might reflect linkage disequilibrium, but an unknown experimental factor could not be ruled out. In an earlier analysis of about 600 of the donors, most TCR beta V segments appeared in productive rearrangements about 90% or about 30% of the time, broadly matching IMGT annotations. Strong co-occurrence of HLA alleles, especially DR and DQ, made assigning TCR associations to individual alleles difficult. Over 15 rarely observed V segments, including chromosome 9 orphons, were excluded from the earlier analysis of about 600 of the donors because counts were too low. In this cohort, only TCR beta chains were sequenced, and detectable features were limited by the absence of alpha or paired-chain data. The classifier was reported to diagnose cytomegalovirus status with high specificity and sensitivity in both the original cohort and the validation cohort. Specific HLA alleles were associated with 16,951 TCR beta sequences at a false discovery rate of 0.05 in a later analysis. The presence/absence analyses assumed that sequencing depth was roughly uniform across donors, and that assumption may not be true. Compared with equally common non-associated chains, HLA-associated TCR beta chains in a later analysis were more clonally expanded and had lower generation probabilities. A group of highly shared sequence variants was considered likely to be a technical artifact of the sequencing pipeline. In the study, some 180 TCR beta chains were listed as associated with cytomegalovirus. Some IMGT-functional V segments, including TRBV6-2 and TRBV6-3, could not be told apart with the 87-base-pair reads, so those segments were excluded. An association between a missense DCLRE1C variant and V-gene and J-gene trimming of TCR beta chains was found in a later genetic analysis and replicated in an independent cohort. CMV serostatus was the only immune exposure information available for the cohort. In a later analysis, TCR association rates were found to vary across HLA loci, with the most associated TCRs seen for DRB1 alleles and the fewest for HLA-C alleles. A further reported finding was that TCR beta sequences accurately predicted the HLA-A and HLA-B alleles for most subjects in the first cohort. Because HLA typing was unavailable for some donors at each locus, only the typed subset was used in association tests. Most TCR sequences were observed very rarely across donors, whereas some public TCRs were present in many individuals. Three of the identified cytomegalovirus-associated TCR beta chains were confirmed in vitro to be specific for cytomegalovirus antigens. According to a later genetic analysis, donors in an Asian-associated ancestry cluster had fewer N-insertions in productive TCRs than the roughly 700-donor mean. The authors suggested that the approach could potentially be generalized to other disease states and immunological phenotypes. According to a later analysis, parvovirus B19, influenza, CMV and Epstein-Barr virus appeared linked to several top co-occurrence clusters. Most CMV-associated TCR beta chains appeared to be HLA-restricted in a later analysis, and the HLA associations seemed to be driven largely by CMV exposure.

Receptor amplification or capture employed the immunoSEQ multiplex PCR assay. For the multiplex PCR, a mixture combining 60 forward primers for TCR Vbeta segments and 13 reverse primers for TCR Jbeta segments was used. Amplification of the CDR3 region of rearranged TCR beta genes was performed with a multiplex PCR assay on genomic DNA. The Illumina HiSeq System was used to sequence the amplified TCR beta libraries as 87-base-pair reads. The study's processing was this. In a later analysis, tens of millions of unique TCR beta chains were counted across the roughly 610 repertoires, and roughly 11 million of these chains were shared by at least two donors. To remove PCR and sequencing errors, raw reads were error-corrected and collapsed into unique sequences using a nearest-neighbor algorithm that merged closely related sequences. CDR3 sequences were aligned to IMGT reference sequences to assign V, D and J gene segments. For a sequence to be retained, at least a six-nucleotide match to both a V gene segment and a J gene segment was required. A rearrangement was called productive if the CDR3 had no stop codons and remained in frame with V and J, and every other rearrangement was called non-productive. Following IMGT convention, CDR3 was defined as the stretch from the second conserved V-encoded cysteine up to the conserved J-encoded phenylalanine. The earlier analysis of 500 to 750 of the donors excluded any sequence lacking an unambiguous match to a single V gene segment. An earlier analysis of a few hundred of the donors called V segments functional above 56.7% productive rearrangements and segregating when the between-donor standard deviation exceeded 5%. A statistical classification framework was developed to diagnose cytomegalovirus status using the catalog of TCR beta chain sequences. In a later analysis, V and J genes were assigned by comparing TCR nucleotide sequences against IMGT/GENE-DB human TR gene sequences. The TCRdist pipeline was used in a later analysis to assign CDR3 sequences and most-parsimonious VDJ recombination scenarios. In a later analysis, each TCR beta chain was defined by its CDR3 amino acid sequence together with its V-gene family, and reads lacking a unique V-gene family were excluded. In a later analysis, some 600 highly shared, low-generation-probability nucleotide sequences were removed to address suspected cross-contamination and a sequencing artifact. In a later analysis, a clonal expansion index was calculated for each public chain from normalized within-repertoire ranks of inferred template counts. A later analysis computed generation probabilities with a VDJ recombination model fitted to out-of-frame rearrangements, and checked the results against IGoR. A later analysis scored TCR-TCR, TCR-HLA and TCR-CMV co-occurrence with hypergeometric tests, applying a repertoire-size bias correction to TCR pairs. In a later analysis, false discovery rates were estimated by permuting HLA or CMV assignments 20 times. In a later analysis, co-occurring TCRs were grouped with DBSCAN, and TCRdist sequence similarity was added when clustering was performed within HLA-allele-positive subsets. Repertoires with fewer than 30,000 or more than 120,000 public chains, plus five repertoires with anomalous nucleotide sharing, were excluded from co-occurrence clustering. As stored in TCRdb, this immuneACCESS dataset retains in-frame rearrangements with V and J assigned. A fraction of the clones does not appear; measured against another copy, unresolved V genes explain less than half of the discrepancy, and the remainder lacks a known reason. V, J and clone size were drawn from that table, and D and trimming were deduced from the DNA. The sample table lists just over 85,000 clones, over 60% of them with a count of one. The ten largest clones take up less than 4% of the sample.

Relative to germline, V is 3 bases shorter and J is 4 bases shorter, with 18 bases between their ends. The germline V gene yields SGHRS for CDR1 and YFSETQ for CDR2. Reading from cysteine to phenylalanine, the CDR3 counts 16 amino acids. Only the CDR3 DNA is retained, 48 bases long and in frame from the first base. About this clone itself: Its antigen is still unknown. No much larger clonotype is one base removed from it; base qualities were not supplied.

In total, roughly 670 healthy bone marrow donors made up the cohort. All cohort members were sampled while nominally healthy, although unrecorded immune exposures were likely present. The donor tested CMV seronegative and was one of the 352 seronegative cohort members. A peripheral blood sample was provided by each donor, and peripheral blood mononuclear cells were used for TCR beta sequencing. Genomic DNA was extracted from the blood cell samples with the Qiagen DNeasy Blood Extraction Kit. Sequenced sample: PBMCs. This clonotype was sampled from a man between 35 and 55 years old in good health and CMV-seronegative. The sequence joins TRBV5-1 to TRBJ2-3, with the identity of the D gene unclear. The sequenced DNA: TGCGCCAGCAGCTCTTTGTCCGGCGGAAAGGCAGATACGCAGTATTTT. Translated, it gives CASSSLSGGKADTQYF.